This TCR beta chain was obtained from a study of cytomegalovirus exposure and HLA in healthy donors. Primers for the PCR totalled 60 Vbeta and 13 Jbeta. Sequencing was performed with immunoSEQ multiplex PCR; in TCRdb, only in-frame clones are kept and a portion is missing. The table lists about 120,000 clones, over 65% of them singletons. V lost 5 bases and J lost 4, with 11 bases in between. The CDR3 totals 13 residues. Germline assignment: CDR1 SGHNT and CDR2 YENEEA. This clonotype was obtained from a woman aged 40 to 49 in good health and CMV-seropositive. Sequencing was done on a sample of PBMCs. The chain is built from TRBV11-3 and TRBJ1-1, with D hard to call. The CDR3 bases are TGTGCCAGCAGCCGAAGAGGGAGCACTGAAGCTTTCTTT. Residues: CASSRRGSTEAFF.